This TCR delta chain was documented in a study of γδ T cells in repeated Plasmodium falciparum infection. TCRdb made new clone calls on the multiplex PCR reads using CATT. Found here are over 90,000 delta-chain clones, 0.85% to 1% of them singletons; the top ten hold roughly 9.9%. Germline CDR1 and CDR2: GEAIGNYY and EKD. V lost 5 bases, J lost 3 bases, and 21 bases lay in between. CDR3 length: 16 residues. Notes on this clone: The protein held in TCRdb is that of a much larger clone and does not match this DNA's translation at residue 4, likely because of a read error; the protein shown is translated from the DNA.

Bulk repertoires came from Vgamma9/Vdelta2+ or Vdelta2-negative gammadelta T cells flow-sorted from PBMC. The origin of this receptor is a pool of human donors (malaria-infected and uninfected, not separated). The sample consisted of gamma-delta T cells from blood. The rearrangement links TRDV2 to TRDJ1, with D unresolved. CDR3 DNA sequence: TGTGCCTGTGGCCAATGCCGCCCCTCCAAGCCCGATAAACTCATCTTT. It specifies CACGQCRPSKPDKLIF.